The entry that follows covers one T cell receptor (beta chain) sequence. The data are from a study of blood T cell repertoires in COVID-19. Study context: Sample material is recorded as cDNA or gDNA derived from T cells, B-cell-depleted T cells, or PBMCs.

Clones were sequenced by immunoSEQ multiplex PCR, and TCRdb holds only the in-frame ones, with some missing. The data show about 120,000 clones, about 80% seen once. Germline assignment: CDR1 MRHNA and CDR2 SNTAGT. CDR3 length: 13 amino acids. V lost 6 bases to trimming and J lost 0 bases, with 8 bases between them. The sequence was obtained from a woman aged 50 to 60 with acute or convalescent COVID-19. The V gene is TRBV6-4, the J gene TRBJ1-1, with D possibly TRBD1 on 5 matching bases. Sequenced sample: peripheral blood. CDR3 amino acids: CASRGGLNTEAFF. The DNA of the CDR3 is TGTGCCAGCAGGGGGGGATTGAACACTGAAGCTTTCTTT.